These 9 T cell receptor beta chains were sequenced from one sample in a study of shared clonotypes between healthy human individuals. Data came from immunoSEQ multiplex PCR; TCRdb stores just in-frame clones and leaves some out. Of about 2 million clones in the sample, about 95% were seen once. Naive CD8 isolation took CD45RO-negative cells positively selected for CCR7 and excluded terminally differentiated effector memory CD45RA+ cells. Sequencing was carried out using naive CD8+ T cells sorted from blood. Every receptor here comes from a man aged 18 to 30 in good health.

The chain combines TRBV27 with TRBJ2-1; the D is unclear. The CDR3 covers 11 residues. V lost 4 bases and J 4 bases, leaving 2 bases between the germline ends. Germline CDR1 MNHEY, CDR2 SMNVEV (reference sequence). CDR3 residues: CASSWYNEQFF. CDR3 DNA: TGTGCCAGCAGTTGGTACAATGAGCAGTTCTTC.

Regarding this clone: Compared with germline, one end of the junction differs, possibly owing to a read error. Within the sample, other DNA sequences also encode this same CDR3. The chain combines TRBV28 with TRBJ2-7, with D tentatively TRBD1 (5 bases). Per the germline V gene, CDR1 is MDHEN and CDR2 is SYDVKM. The CDR3 is made up of 12 amino acids. CDR3 in DNA: TGTGCCAGCAGTTCTACAGGTTACGAACAGTACTTC. Protein: CASSSTGYEQYF.

The CDR3 DNA is TGTGCCAGCAGCTACCCTCTGGACAGGGCTTACCAAGAGACCCAGTACTTC. It specifies CASSYPLDRAYQETQYF. The chain uses TRBV7-9 and TRBJ2-5; 8 bases map to TRBD1. Per the germline V gene, CDR1 is SEHNR and CDR2 is FQNEAQ (reference sequence). With 4 bases clipped from V and 0 bases from J, the junction kept 10 bases outside the gene matches. This CDR3 is built from 17 residues. The variable domain in full, completed from reference TRBV7-9 and TRBJ2-5, reads DTGVSQNPRHKITKRGQNVTFRCDPISEHNRLYWYRQTLGQGPEFLTYFQNEAQLEKSRLLSDRFSAERPKGSFSTLEIQRTEQGDSAMYLCASSYPLDRAYQETQYFGPGTRLLVL.

A note on this clone: Other DNA sequences in this specimen translate into the identical CDR3. This chain connects TRBV4-3 to TRBJ2-2; D is unclear. CDR3 length: 14 amino acids. Germline loops: CDR1 LGHNA, CDR2 YSLEER. With 0 bases removed from V and 5 bases from J, the gap between germline ends came to 7 bases. The DNA for the CDR3 is TGCGCCAGCAGCCAAGATAGGGTGACCGGGGAGCTGTTTTTT. Translated, it gives CASSQDRVTGELFF.

The table lists this clone with a count of one. The rearrangement joins TRBV6-1 to TRBJ2-7; D not resolved. The CDR3 has 16 residues. Trimming cost V 2 bases and J 1 base, with 15 bases left between them. The germline gives CDR1 MNHNS, CDR2 SASEGT. CDR3 DNA: TGTGCCAGCAGTGAATTTTTCAGCGACGGATCCTACGAGCAGTACTTC. Residues: CASSEFFSDGSYEQYF.

The chain links TRBV27 to TRBJ2-7; TRBD1 matches 9 bases. CDR1 is MNHEY and CDR2 is SMNVEV in the germline V gene (reference sequence). Trimming took 0 bases from V and 1 from J; bases not matched to a gene: 4. This CDR3 has 16 amino acids. CDR3 bases: TGTGCCAGCAGTTTATCTTTCGGGACAGGGTCCTACGAGCAGTACTTC. Its protein product is CASSLSFGTGSYEQYF.

This chain links TRBV7-6 with TRBJ2-3; D unclear. The CDR3 covers 15 residues. Trimming removed 1 base at V and 1 base at J, with 9 bases between. The V gene's germline CDR1 is SGHVS and CDR2 FNYEAQ. CDR3 in amino acids: CASSLVAERTDTQYF. The CDR3 nucleotides are TGTGCCAGCAGCTTAGTGGCAGAACGCACAGATACGCAGTATTTT.

The rearrangement uses TRBV4-1 and TRBJ2-1; D not certain. Germline values: CDR1 MGHRA, CDR2 YSYEKL. With 1 base removed from V and 7 bases from J, the gap between germline ends came to 11 bases. CDR3 length: 14 residues. CDR3 sequence (DNA): TGCGCCAGCAGCCAAGTGGCCGAAGGGAATGAGCAGTTCTTC. It is translated as CASSQVAEGNEQFF.

A remark on this clone: Other DNA sequences of this sample code for an identical CDR3. The rearrangement uses TRBV9 and TRBJ2-3; D is unclear. V was shortened by 0 bases and J by 0 bases, with 8 bases between the two germline ends. The CDR3 is 15 amino acids. CDR1 and CDR2 from the germline V gene are SGDLS and YYNGEE. The CDR3: CASSVAGSSTDTQYF. CDR3 DNA sequence: TGTGCCAGCAGCGTAGCGGGCAGTAGCACAGATACGCAGTATTTT.